A single sample is the source of the 26 T cell receptor beta chains below, sequenced in a study of naive and memory T cell subsets. The study's findings and limits: Possibly reflecting memory cells re-expressing CD45RA, a few larger clonotypes occurred in naive repertoires, especially CD8.

The beta constant-region primer was an equimolar mix of two oligonucleotides covering TRBC1 and TRBC2. The ligated cDNA underwent four PCR rounds using SP2 and nested alpha and beta constant-region primers. MiXCR, applied by TCRdb to the UMI-ligation and nested PCR reads, yields one record per CDR3 protein. The sample includes 95,000 to 110,000 distinct CDR3 sequences, 14% of them seen just once. These receptors are not linked to any known antigen. Material: naive CD8+ T cells from blood. The receptors here all came from a human donor in good health.

This clonotype has only a few counts. This rearrangement joins TRBV13 to TRBJ1-1, with 8 positions matching TRBD1. V trimming: 2 bases; J trimming: 4 bases; junction bases outside the gene matches: 3. The germline CDR1 and CDR2 sequences are PRHDT and FYEKMQ (reference sequence). The CDR3 is 14 amino acids. This chain's CDR3 is CASSLQGAITEAFF. The CDR3 nucleotides are TGTGCCAGCAGCTTACAGGGGGCGATCACTGAAGCTTTCTTT.

The chain is built from TRBV12-3 or TRBV12-4 and TRBJ2-7, with D perhaps matching TRBD1 or TRBD2 (7 bases each). V shed 7 bases and J shed 4 bases, with 11 bases lying between them. The CDR3 is 12 residues long. The CDR3 nucleotides read TGTGCCAGCACCCAGGGGGGGTACGAGCAGTACTTC. Residues: CASTQGGYEQYF.

This rearrangement joins TRBV9 to TRBJ1-2, with D perhaps matching TRBD1 (6 bases). The CDR3 consists of 14 residues. V gave up 3 bases and J gave up 4 bases, with 13 bases separating them. The germline gives CDR1 SGDLS, CDR2 YYNGEE. As DNA, the CDR3 is TGTGCCAGCAGCGCGGACAGTGACTTCTATGGCTACACCTTC. Protein product: CASSADSDFYGYTF.

This clonotype turned up a few times. This chain links TRBV20-1 with TRBJ2-7; perhaps TRBD2 as D (6 bases). The germline CDR1 and CDR2 sequences are DFQATT and SNEGSKA (reference sequence). This CDR3 region has 14 residues. Deletions cut 0 bases from V and 3 bases from J, with 12 bases between. The CDR3 nucleotides read TGCAGTGCTAGAGATCTCACGGACTACTACGAGCAGTACTTC. Its translation is CSARDLTDYYEQYF.

V usage is TRBV7-9 and J usage is TRBJ2-7; unclear D gene. The germline V gene has CDR1 SEHNR and CDR2 FQNEAQ (reference sequence). The V end was cut by 6 bases, the J end by 6 bases, with 9 bases between. The CDR3 is 11 residues long. CDR3 amino acids: CASRTGAEQYF. CDR3 nucleotide sequence: TGTGCCAGCAGGACTGGTGCCGAGCAGTACTTC.

In its sample, this clonotype was seen a few times. The chain carries TRBV4-2 and TRBJ2-3; possible D gene TRBD2, 5 bases. Trimming stripped 1 base from V and 3 bases from J, with 8 bases between. The CDR3 totals 14 residues. CDR1 is LGHNA and CDR2 is YNFKEQ in the germline V gene. CDR3 protein: CASSQAGKTDTQYF. CDR3 bases: TGTGCCAGCAGCCAAGCCGGGAAAACAGATACGCAGTATTTT.

This clonotype has a count of ten or more. This chain joins TRBV4-3 and TRBJ1-1, with unresolved D. Trimming removed 0 bases at V and 0 bases at J, with 8 bases between. CDR1 and CDR2 (germline): LGHNA, YSLEER. There are 15 residues in the CDR3. This CDR3 is CASSQEGLMNTEAFF. The CDR3 DNA reads TGCGCCAGCAGCCAAGAGGGCCTTATGAACACTGAAGCTTTCTTT.

This clonotype has a handful of counts. The V gene is TRBV30, the J gene TRBJ1-5; D uncertain. V gave up 1 base and J gave up 3 bases, with 4 bases separating them. In germline, CDR1 is GTSNPN, CDR2 SVGIG (reference sequence). The CDR3 contains 12 residues. CDR3 protein: CAWSANNQPQHF. The CDR3 region has the DNA TGTGCCTGGAGTGCGAACAATCAGCCCCAGCATTTT.

The chain couples TRBV25-1 to TRBJ1-4; a possible D gene is TRBD1 (5 bases). This CDR3 has 14 residues. The V end was cut by 4 bases, the J end by 8 bases, with 14 bases between. Germline values: CDR1 MGHDK, CDR2 SYGVNS. The CDR3 DNA is TGTGCCAGCAGTGGCCAGGGTTGGAGCGAAAAACTGTTTTTT. Its translation: CASSGQGWSEKLFF.

This chain joins TRBV11-2 and TRBJ1-6; tentative D call: TRBD1 (6 bases). This CDR3 contains 13 residues. Germline V lookup: CDR1 SGHAT, CDR2 FQNNGV. The ends were cut back, 3 bases at V and 15 bases at J, with 15 bases in the middle. The CDR3 reads CASSFVGTGHLHF. CDR3 bases: TGTGCCAGCAGCTTCGTCGGGACGGGACACCTCCACTTT.

The chain employs TRBV7-6 and TRBJ2-1, with D perhaps TRBD2 (6 bases). This CDR3 has 15 residues. V lost 8 bases and J lost 2, with 16 bases in between. Germline V gene data show CDR1 as SGHVS and CDR2 as FNYEAQ. Here the CDR3 reads CASRGTASPYNEQFF. CDR3 coding DNA: TGTGCCAGCCGGGGGACGGCGTCCCCCTACAATGAGCAGTTCTTC.

This clonotype came up a few times. The chain has TRBV28 and TRBJ2-3; D remains unclear. The CDR3 totals 17 residues. CDR1 is MDHEN, CDR2 SYDVKM, per germline. The V end lost 6 bases, the J end lost 4 bases, and 23 bases lay between the germline ends. In DNA, the CDR3 is TGTGCCAGCAGCCAGAGACGGGTGGACCTATTACCAGATACGCAGTATTTT. The encoded protein is CASSQRRVDLLPDTQYF. Full variable domain (rest looked up from reference TRBV28 and TRBJ2-3): DVKVTQSSRYLVKRTGEKVFLECVQDMDHENMFWYRQDPGLGLRLIYFSYDVKMKEKGDIPEGYSVSREKKERFSLILESASTNQTSMYLCASSQRRVDLLPDTQYFGPGTRLTVL.

V and J are TRBV7-2 and TRBJ2-7, with 8 positions matching TRBD1. Germline V lookup: CDR1 SGHTA, CDR2 FQGNSA. The CDR3 loop spans 16 amino acids. V gave up 5 bases and J gave up 6 bases; unmatched junction bases: 15. The CDR3 loop is CASSILQGGPSSEQYF. The CDR3 DNA sequence: TGTGCCAGCAGCATCCTACAGGGGGGTCCCTCCAGCGAGCAGTACTTC.

Only a few counts were recorded for this clonotype. The chain couples TRBV7-3 to TRBJ2-5; 7 nucleotides agree with TRBD1. Trimming took 5 bases from V and 1 from J; bases not matched to a gene: 4. Germline loops: CDR1 SGHTA, CDR2 FQGTGA. This CDR3 has 14 amino acids. The CDR3 sequence: CASSMGQFQETQYF. CDR3 coding DNA: TGTGCCAGCAGCATGGGACAGTTCCAAGAGACCCAGTACTTC. The full variable domain, in which reference TRBV7-3 and TRBJ2-5 provide the parts outside the CDR3, is GAGVSQTPSNKVTEKGKYVELRCDPISGHTALYWYRQSLGQGPEFLIYFQGTGAADDSGLPNDRFFAVRPEGSVSTLKIQRTERGDSAVYLCASSMGQFQETQYFGPGTRLLVL.

This clonotype has more than one count but fewer than ten. The chain links TRBV27 to TRBJ1-2, with TRBD1 matching 11 bases. This CDR3 comprises 15 residues. Unmatched junction bases numbered 3, after V lost 0 bases and J lost 6 bases. CDR1 and CDR2 from the germline V gene are MNHEY and SMNVEV (reference sequence). The CDR3 coding sequence is TGTGCCAGCAGTTTATCGGGACAGGGGGTCGATGGCTACACCTTC. It is translated as CASSLSGQGVDGYTF.

The genes are TRBV2 and TRBJ1-2; 7 positions agree with TRBD1. The J segment lost 6 bases and the V segment lost 11 bases, leaving 6 bases of the junction unmatched. The CDR3 has 11 amino acids. Germline V gene data show CDR1 as SNHLY and CDR2 as FYNNEI. The CDR3 DNA is TGTGCCCCGAACAGGGGTGATGGCTACACCTTC. It is translated as CAPNRGDGYTF. Filled out from reference TRBV2 and TRBJ1-2, the complete variable domain reads EPEVTQTPSHQVTQMGQEVILRCVPISNHLYFYWYRQILGQKVEFLVSFYNNEISEKSEIFDDQFSVERPDGSNFTLKIRSTKLEDSAMYFCAPNRGDGYTFGSGTRLTVV.

The chain recombines TRBV18 with TRBJ2-1; 10 bases line up with TRBD2. Trimming cost V 10 bases and J 7 bases; bases outside gene matches: 7. The CDR3 consists of 13 residues. Germline V CDR1 and CDR2: KGHSH, LQKENI. Here the CDR3 reads CAIPGTSANEQFF. In nucleotides, the CDR3 is TGTGCCATCCCCGGGACTAGCGCGAATGAGCAGTTCTTC.

The V and J genes are TRBV5-1 and TRBJ1-5; D remains unclear. The CDR3 totals 13 residues. Germline loops: CDR1 SGHRS, CDR2 YFSETQ. The V and J ends lost 5 bases and 4 bases respectively, with 10 bases between them. The CDR3 spells CASSPAGNQPQHF. The CDR3 DNA sequence: TGCGCCAGCAGTCCCGCCGGGAATCAGCCCCAGCATTTT.

The rearrangement joins TRBV10-3 to TRBJ1-1; a possible D gene is TRBD1 (6 bases). Germline CDR1 ENHRY, CDR2 SYGVKD. Trimming cost V 0 bases and J 8 bases, with 16 bases left between them. The CDR3 consists of 15 residues. In DNA form, the CDR3 reads TGTGCCATCAGTGAGTCTAAAGAACCGGGGGCCGAAGCTTTCTTT. As protein: CAISESKEPGAEAFF.

The chain couples TRBV28 to TRBJ2-6; the D gene could be TRBD1 or TRBD2 (5 bases each). The CDR3 consists of 20 residues. The germline gives CDR1 MDHEN, CDR2 SYDVKM. V lost 4 bases to trimming and J lost 0 bases, with 22 bases between them. The CDR3 bases are TGTGCCAGCAGTTCGACCCCCCGGGACCCTTTAAACTCTGGGGCCAACGTCCTGACTTTC. Encoded protein: CASSSTPRDPLNSGANVLTF.

This clonotype has only a few counts. The J gene is TRBJ2-3, the V gene TRBV6-2 or TRBV6-3, with no clear D. The CDR3 covers 11 residues. Germline assignment: CDR1 MNHEY and CDR2 SVGEGT. Trimming removed 8 bases at V and 7 bases at J, with 10 bases between. For the CDR3, the DNA is TGTGCCAGCGTATTGGGCTATACGCAGTATTTT. Translated, it gives CASVLGYTQYF.

This clonotype has a count of ten or more. The chain combines TRBV5-1 with TRBJ2-7, with 7 bases lining up with TRBD2. CDR1 and CDR2 from the germline V gene are SGHRS and YFSETQ. The CDR3 consists of 16 residues. Germline trimming cut 2 bases from V and 2 bases from J; bases unmatched to any gene: 10. The CDR3 loop reads CASSFPGQGGTYEQYF. The CDR3, as DNA: TGCGCCAGCAGCTTTCCTGGGCAGGGAGGGACCTACGAGCAGTACTTC.

This clonotype was seen many times. The chain carries TRBV19 and TRBJ1-5; TRBD1 matches at 9 bases. Germline V gene sequence: CDR1 LNHDA, CDR2 SQIVND (reference sequence). The CDR3 has 13 amino acids. V lost 7 bases, J lost 6 bases, and 4 bases stayed unmatched. The CDR3 loop is CASKTGGFQPQHF. The CDR3 DNA follows: TGTGCCAGTAAGACAGGGGGTTTTCAGCCCCAGCATTTT.

In this sample, this clonotype turned up a few times. The chain combines TRBV4-3 with TRBJ2-7; D possibly corresponds to TRBD2 (6 bases). This CDR3 has 14 amino acids. The V end lost 3 bases, the J end lost 6 bases, and 15 bases lay between the germline ends. Per the germline V gene, CDR1 is LGHNA and CDR2 is YSLEER. The chain's CDR3 is CASSHRLAQGEQYF. As DNA, the CDR3 is TGCGCCAGCAGCCACAGGCTAGCGCAAGGCGAGCAGTACTTC.

The rearrangement joins TRBV7-9 to TRBJ1-2; D is possibly TRBD1 (6 bases). Germline-derived CDR1 and CDR2 are SEHNR and FQNEAQ (reference sequence). This CDR3 is 15 amino acids long. The germline V and J ends were trimmed by 5 bases and 4 bases, with 17 bases remaining between them. The DNA of the CDR3 is TGTGCCAGCAGCGCCCGGACAGCACCCCTCTATGGCTACACCTTC. Translated, it gives CASSARTAPLYGYTF.

There are many counts of this clonotype. The CDR3 DNA reads as TGTGCCAGCAGCTGGCTAGCGGGAGGGCCGAATGAGCAGTTCTTC. It translates to CASSWLAGGPNEQFF. This sequence joins TRBV14 and TRBJ2-1; 12 positions match TRBD2. The CDR3 contains 15 residues. Germline V gives CDR1 SGHDN, CDR2 FVKESK. J lost 7 bases, V lost 5 bases, and 6 bases had no gene match.